These 7 T cell receptor beta chains share one sample of origin, sequenced in a study of cytomegalovirus exposure and HLA in healthy donors. The primer mix had 60 Vbeta and 13 Jbeta primers. TCRdb's table, derived via immunoSEQ multiplex PCR, lists solely in-frame clones and lacks some. Among 95,000 to 150,000 clones listed, approximately 72% were seen once. Sequenced input: PBMCs. The receptors were sampled from a man aged 18 to 35 in good health and CMV-seronegative.

The chain links TRBV27 to TRBJ2-1; TRBD1 aligns across 8 bases. The CDR3 extends over 12 amino acids. The germline V gene has CDR1 MNHEY and CDR2 SMNVEV (reference sequence). The junction had 8 bases not matched to a gene; V was cut back by 4 bases and J by 15 bases. The CDR3 spells CASSSGTGRGFF. The CDR3 DNA reads TGTGCCAGCAGTTCGGGGACAGGCCGCGGGTTCTTC.

Written as DNA, the CDR3 is TGTGCCAGCAGCCCTGCCGGCAGGGGCAATCAGCCCCAGCATTTT. It is translated as CASSPAGRGNQPQHF. V and J are TRBV5-6 and TRBJ1-5; tentatively, D is TRBD1 (5 bases). The CDR3 sequence is 15 residues long. Trimming removed 4 bases at V and 2 bases at J, with 13 bases between. Per the germline V gene, CDR1 is SGHDT and CDR2 is YYEEEE.

This chain connects TRBV9 to TRBJ2-1; TRBD2 matches 8 bases. Trimming cost V 2 bases and J 15 bases; bases outside gene matches: 10. The CDR3 contains 13 residues. Germline V gives CDR1 SGDLS, CDR2 YYNGEE. The CDR3 DNA reads as TGTGCCAGCAGCGTTCGCCCGGGACTAGGGCTGTTCTTC. This gives the protein CASSVRPGLGLFF.

V usage is TRBV7-9 and J usage is TRBJ1-2, with 8 bases fitting TRBD1. Germline CDR1 reads SEHNR; CDR2 reads FQNEAQ (reference sequence). The CDR3 loop spans 13 amino acids. Unmatched junction bases numbered 3, after V lost 5 bases and J lost 4 bases. The CDR3 coding sequence is TGTGCCAGCAGCGGTACAGGGGGCTATGGCTACACCTTC. It is translated as CASSGTGGYGYTF.

The V call is TRBV18, the J call TRBJ1-4; 7 bases agree with TRBD1. This CDR3 region has 16 residues. The junction had 6 bases not matched to a gene; V was cut back by 2 bases and J by 3 bases. Germline V gene lookup returns CDR1 KGHSH and CDR2 LQKENI. The CDR3 coding sequence is TGTGCCAGCTCACCAATCGCCGGGACAGCTAATGAAAAACTGTTTTTT. Protein sequence: CASSPIAGTANEKLFF.

The rearrangement uses TRBV6-6 and TRBJ2-7; 7 bases map to TRBD1. V lost 6 bases, J lost 7 bases, and 12 bases stayed unmatched. Per the germline V gene, CDR1 is MNHNY and CDR2 is SVGAGI (reference sequence). The CDR3 runs 14 residues. The CDR3 sequence is CASRKGQVGSEQYF. In nucleotides, the CDR3 is TGTGCCAGCAGGAAAGGACAGGTGGGCTCGGAGCAGTACTTC.

This sequence joins TRBV29-1 and TRBJ2-3; the D gene is possibly TRBD1 (6 bases). V was cut by 1 base and J by 5 bases, with 22 bases left in between. The germline CDR1 and CDR2 sequences are SQVTM and ANQGSEA. The CDR3 extends over 17 amino acids. The CDR3 spells CSVEGGPGFYKRDTQYF. As DNA, the CDR3 is TGCAGCGTTGAAGGGGGGCCAGGTTTCTATAAGCGAGATACGCAGTATTTT.